This T cell receptor beta chain was captured by sequencing in a study of Graves' ophthalmopathy and Graves' hyperthyroidism. The study, taken as a whole, reports: Most clonotypes expanded in thyroid above 0.001 frequency were present in blood too. A 13-signature model separated ophthalmopathy from stable hyperthyroidism, reaching around 88% sensitivity and 81.08% specificity cross-validated.

The germline CDR1 and CDR2 sequences are KGHDR and SFDVKD. The CDR3 covers 13 residues. V was cut by 8 bases and J by 5 bases, with 14 bases left in between. Ophthalmopathy-affected donors exhibited moderate-to-severe activity, CAS ≥3, NOSPECS ≥4, and duration under 3 months. The authors used Ficoll-Paque density gradient centrifugation to separate PBMCs. The input was more than 7.5 ml of fresh peripheral blood. Amplifying from RNA transcripts, the study obtained TCR beta CDR3 regions. An opening RT-PCR round employed HTBI primers and preceded a second-round multiplex PCR. TCRdb re-called the multiplex PCR reads with MiXCR, one entry per CDR3 protein. The profile shows hundreds of thousands of distinct CDR3 sequences, roughly two fifths of them singletons. In this sample, this clonotype turned up many times. Antigen unknown.

Sequencing was done on a sample of peripheral blood. This sequence was found in an adult man with Graves' ophthalmopathy. The rearrangement links TRBV24-1 to TRBJ1-1; possibly TRBD1 for D (5 bases). CDR3 DNA: TGTGCCACCATTATTCGGGGCCAAACTGAAGCTTTCTTT. Protein sequence: CATIIRGQTEAFF.